This T cell receptor beta chain was found in a study of blood T cell repertoires in COVID-19. The protocol was immunoSEQ multiplex PCR, while the TCRdb copy is restricted to in-frame clones and leaves out a portion. The sample holds 490,000 or so clones, roughly nine tenths seen once. The TCR comes from a woman aged 55 to 70 who had recovered from COVID-19. The specimen sequenced was PBMCs or T cells enriched from blood (not recorded which).

The CDR3 nucleotides are TGTGCCTGGAGTGAACCTAGCGGGGGGAGGCTGTTTTTT. Amino acids: CAWSEPSGGRLFF. The J gene is TRBJ2-2, the V gene TRBV30; 11 bases agree with TRBD2. Per the germline V gene, CDR1 is GTSNPN and CDR2 is SVGIG (reference sequence). The V and J ends lost 1 base and 13 bases, in that order; junction bases with no gene match: 5. This CDR3 spans 13 amino acids.